This T cell receptor (beta chain) was obtained from a study of shared clonotypes between healthy human individuals. To note about this clone: Its specificity is not known.

An assay was performed, and its level was deep. Method: immunoSEQ multiplex PCR; TCRdb's copy keeps in-frame clones and lacks some. The sample carries approximately 1.9 million clones, about 93% recorded once. Study results and limitations: Naive subsets generally had larger estimated richness than memory subsets. Non-shared clonotypes were found to have lower generation probabilities than the clonotypes that were shared by all four of the sorted-subset donors. Represented genetic and exposure-history diversity was restricted by having few donors.

The CDR3 loop spans 14 amino acids. Per germline, CDR1 SGHDT and CDR2 YYEEEE. The V end lost 0 bases, the J end lost 1 base, and 7 bases lay between the germline ends. Positive CCR7 selection of CD45RO-negative cells yielded the naive CD8 cells, and terminally differentiated effector memory CD45RA+ cells were excluded. Sequencing used naive CD8+ T cells from PBMCs. The V and J genes are TRBV5-6 and TRBJ1-1; D gene uncertain. The receptor was isolated from a man between 18 and 29 years old in good health. Some clones in this sample may be carry-over from other donors' samples. The CDR3 DNA follows: TGTGCCAGCAGCTTGGTTGCAAAGAACACTGAAGCTTTCTTT. Protein: CASSLVAKNTEAFF.